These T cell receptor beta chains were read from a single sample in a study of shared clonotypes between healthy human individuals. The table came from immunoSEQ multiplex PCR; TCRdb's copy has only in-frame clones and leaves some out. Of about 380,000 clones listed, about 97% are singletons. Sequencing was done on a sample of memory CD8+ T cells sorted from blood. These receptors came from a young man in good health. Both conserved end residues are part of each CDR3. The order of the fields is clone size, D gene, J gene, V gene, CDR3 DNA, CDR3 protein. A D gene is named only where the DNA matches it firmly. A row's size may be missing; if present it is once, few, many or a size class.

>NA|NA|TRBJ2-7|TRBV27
TGTGCCAGCAGTTTAGTTGTTTCCTACGAGCAGTACTTC
CASSLVVSYEQYF
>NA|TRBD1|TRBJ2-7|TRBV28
TGTGCCAGCCGGGTACAGGGGGCCGGCTCCTACGAGCAGTACTTC
CASRVQGAGSYEQYF
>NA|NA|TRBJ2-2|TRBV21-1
TGTGCCAGCAGCAGGCGGGAGGTTGGCGGGGAGCTGTTTTTT
CASSRREVGGELFF
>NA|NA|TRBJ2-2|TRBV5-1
TGCGCCAGCAGCTTCCCGCGGGAATTCCCCGGGGAGCTGTTTTTT
CASSFPREFPGELFF
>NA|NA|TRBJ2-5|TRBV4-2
TGTGCCAGCAGCCAAGATAATACGAAACAATGCAATGAGGAGACCCAGTACTTC
CASSQDNTKQCNEETQYF
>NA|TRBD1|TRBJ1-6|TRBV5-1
TGCGCCAGCAGCGGAGACGCCGGGACAGCCAATTCACCCCTCCACTTT
CASSGDAGTANSPLHF
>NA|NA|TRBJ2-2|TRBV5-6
TGTGCCAGCAGCCGACGCCTGGCGAACACCGGGGAGCTGTTTTTT
CASSRRLANTGELFF
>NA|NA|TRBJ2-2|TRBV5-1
TGCGCCAGCAGTCCAGGGTGGGGGAACACCGGGGAGCTGTTTTTT
CASSPGWGNTGELFF
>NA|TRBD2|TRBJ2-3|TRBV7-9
TGTGCCAGCAGCTTACGAGGGACTAGCAGCACAGATACGCAGTATTTT
CASSLRGTSSTDTQYF
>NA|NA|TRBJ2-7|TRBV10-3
TGTGCCATCAGGCATCAGGGGAGAGAGCAGTACTTC
CAIRHQGREQYF
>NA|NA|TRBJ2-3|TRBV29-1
TGCAGCGTTCAGGGAGTCGCCAACACAGATACGCAGTATTTT
CSVQGVANTDTQYF
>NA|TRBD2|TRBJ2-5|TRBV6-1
TGTGCCAGCAGTGAGACTAGCGGAGAGACCCAGTACTTC
CASSETSGETQYF
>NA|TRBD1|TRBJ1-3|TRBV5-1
TGCGCCAGCAGCTTCGGGACAGGGGGCTCTGGAAACACCATATATTTT
CASSFGTGGSGNTIYF
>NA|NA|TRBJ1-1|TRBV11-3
TGTGCCAGCAGCCCCTCAGGGGACACTGAAGCTTTCTTT
CASSPSGDTEAFF
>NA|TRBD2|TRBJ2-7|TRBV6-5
TGTGCCAGCAGCCGGGGACTAGTTTGGGGCGAGCAGTACTTC
CASSRGLVWGEQYF
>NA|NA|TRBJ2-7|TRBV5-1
TGCGCCAGCAGCCAAGTCGCGGGATCAGCCTACGAGCAGTACTTC
CASSQVAGSAYEQYF
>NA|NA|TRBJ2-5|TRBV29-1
TGCAGCGTAGACCTTGGAGGGATCGAGACCCAGTACTTC
CSVDLGGIETQYF
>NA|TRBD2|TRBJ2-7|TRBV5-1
TGCGCCAGCAGCTTGCAAGCGGGAGTCCCCTACGAGCAGTACTTC
CASSLQAGVPYEQYF
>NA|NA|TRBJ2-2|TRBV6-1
TGTGCCAGCAGTGTGGAGGGGGCGAGGAACACCGGGGAGCTGTTTTTT
CASSVEGARNTGELFF
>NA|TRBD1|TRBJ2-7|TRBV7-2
TGTGCCAGCAGCTTACGGGACAGCTACGAGCAGTACTTC
CASSLRDSYEQYF
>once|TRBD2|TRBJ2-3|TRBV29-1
TGCAGCGTTCAACTAGCGGGGAGCACAGATACGCAGTATTTT
CSVQLAGSTDTQYF
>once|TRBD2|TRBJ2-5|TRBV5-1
TGCGCCAGCAGCTTGTGGCCAGCGGGAGTAGGGCAAGAGACCCAGTACTTC
CASSLWPAGVGQETQYF
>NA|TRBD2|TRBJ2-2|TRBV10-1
TGCGCCAGCAGTGAAGGTAGCGGGTCCACCGGGGAGCTGTTTTTT
CASSEGSGSTGELFF
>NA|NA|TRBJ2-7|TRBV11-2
TGTGCCAGCAGCTTCAGTAGGACAGTATCCTACGAGCAGTACTTC
CASSFSRTVSYEQYF
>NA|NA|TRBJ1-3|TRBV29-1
TGCAGCGTTTGTGTGACTGGAAACACCATATATTTT
CSVCVTGNTIYF
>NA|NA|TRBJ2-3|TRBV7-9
TGTGCCAGCAGCTTAGCGCGTTCTAGCACAGATACGCAGTATTTT
CASSLARSSTDTQYF
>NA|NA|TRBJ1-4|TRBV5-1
TGCGCCAGCAGCTTGGGCGGCAGGAACGAAAAACTGTTTTTT
CASSLGGRNEKLFF
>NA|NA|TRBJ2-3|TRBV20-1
TGCAGTGCTAATGGAGATACGCAGTATTTT
CSANGDTQYF
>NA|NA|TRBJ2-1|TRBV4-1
TGCGCCAGCAGCCCAGCTCAAAGGTCCAATGAGCAGTTCTTC
CASSPAQRSNEQFF
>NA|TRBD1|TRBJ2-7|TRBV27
TGTGCCAGCAGTTCGGACAGGCTCGGGTACGAGCAGTACTTC
CASSSDRLGYEQYF